This T cell receptor (beta chain) was identified in a study of T cell responses to AZD1222 COVID-19 vaccine. Points from the study as a whole: Donors in the cohort were predominantly white British and more often female, and clonal diversity was possibly underestimated.

This table comes from immunoSEQ multiplex PCR, and its TCRdb copy is limited to in-frame clones, with some not included. Among about 140,000 clones, less than 95% were seen once, and the ten largest hold around 3.5%. A note on this clone: Its specificity is not known.

This sequence was found in an adult in good health. The source was peripheral blood, collected on day 0 of AZD1222 vaccination.

The CDR3 sequence: CAIRPGTDTGELFF. The CDR3 DNA reads as TGTGCCATCAGGCCCGGGACGGACACCGGGGAGCTGTTTTTT. The chain has TRBV10-3 and TRBJ2-2, with D perhaps TRBD1 or TRBD2 (5 bases each). Germline V CDR1 and CDR2: ENHRY, SYGVKD. The CDR3 contains 14 residues. The V and J ends lost 6 bases and 3 bases respectively, with 11 bases between them.